This entry lists 27 T cell receptor beta chains sequenced from one sample in a study of T-cell memory formation after mild COVID-19 (dated by TCRdb to the early 2020s). Libraries came from 5' RACE. For sequencing, an Illumina NovaSeq 6000 was employed. TCRdb's own reprocessing of the public reads used fastp at Q25 and MiXCR and kept productive beta chains. Every distinct CDR3 protein forms one entry, paired with its most common genes and DNA. This sample lists 250,000 to 300,000 distinct CDR3 sequences; more than 15% were detected once. The ten largest make up more than 20% of the sample. The sequenced material came from PBMCs or a T cell subset sorted from them (not recorded which). Receptor source: a man younger than 35 who had mild COVID-19 (a few samples of this study predate the infection). The sample titles of this study are shuffled in the database, so cell type and time point are left out; the donor was told from shared clones.

This clonotype was picked up a small number of times. This chain uses TRBV29-1 with TRBJ1-1; D is unclear. Germline lookup yields CDR1 SQVTM and CDR2 ANQGSEA. The CDR3 runs 13 residues. The ends were cut back, 6 bases at V and 2 bases at J, with 13 bases in the middle. CDR3 sequence (DNA): TGCAGCGTATCGGACCGGCCAAACACTGAAGCTTTCTTT. This codes for CSVSDRPNTEAFF.

The gene calls are TRBV5-6 and TRBJ2-2; 11 positions match TRBD1. The CDR3 is 14 residues long. The V gene end was trimmed by 3 bases and the J gene end by 5 bases; junction bases not matched to a gene: 0. In germline, CDR1 is SGHDT, CDR2 YYEEEE. The CDR3 protein is CASSWDRGTGELFF. The CDR3 DNA follows: TGTGCCAGCAGCTGGGACAGGGGGACCGGGGAGCTGTTTTTT.

The DNA for the CDR3 is TGTGCCAGCAGGAGAGCGGGGGTAGAGACCCAGTACTTC. Its protein is CASRRAGVETQYF. The rearrangement links TRBV12-3 or TRBV12-4 to TRBJ2-5; TRBD2 matches at 8 bases. This CDR3 is built from 13 residues. After removal of 6 bases from V and 4 bases from J, the junction contained 4 bases not matched to a gene.

A note on this clonotype: A read error may account for a junction end that differs from germline. The chain couples TRBV10-3 to TRBJ2-1; either TRBD1 or TRBD2 may supply D (5 bases each). Germline V gene lookup returns CDR1 ENHRY and CDR2 SYGVKD. The CDR3 runs 11 residues. The chain's CDR3 is CAISEPGPQVF. The CDR3 nucleotides are TGTGCCATCAGTGAACCGGGACCCCAGGTCTTC.

The J gene is TRBJ2-5, the V gene TRBV6-5, with TRBD2 matching over 11 bases. This CDR3 has 15 amino acids. V shed 5 bases and J 1 base; nucleotides not matched to a gene: 3. Germline V gene lookup returns CDR1 MNHEY and CDR2 SVGAGI. CDR3 sequence (DNA): TGTGCCAGCAGTCCTAGCGGGGGGATCCAAGAGACCCAGTACTTC. Protein sequence: CASSPSGGIQETQYF.

The chain has TRBV7-9 and TRBJ2-2; no clear D. V gave up 1 base and J gave up 7 bases, with 4 bases separating them. In germline, CDR1 is SEHNR, CDR2 FQNEAQ (reference sequence). There are 12 residues in the CDR3. The CDR3 here is CASSLELGELFF. CDR3 nucleotide sequence: TGTGCCAGCAGCTTAGAACTCGGGGAGCTGTTTTTT. The complete variable domain, with remaining parts taken from reference TRBV7-9 and TRBJ2-2, reads DTGVSQNPRHKITKRGQNVTFRCDPISEHNRLYWYRQTLGQGPEFLTYFQNEAQLEKSRLLSDRFSAERPKGSFSTLEIQRTEQGDSAMYLCASSLELGELFFGEGSRLTVL.

This clonotype has just a few counts. CDR3: CASSLRPGAAKNIQYF. The CDR3 DNA reads as TGTGCCAGCAGCTTAAGACCGGGAGCAGCCAAAAACATTCAGTACTTC. The rearrangement links TRBV7-9 to TRBJ2-4, with D possibly TRBD2 on 6 matching bases. CDR1 and CDR2 from the germline V gene are SEHNR and FQNEAQ (reference sequence). V dropped 2 bases and J dropped 0 bases, with 11 bases sitting between them. The CDR3 contains 16 residues. The whole variable domain, filled in from reference TRBV7-9 and TRBJ2-4, reads DTGVSQNPRHKITKRGQNVTFRCDPISEHNRLYWYRQTLGQGPEFLTYFQNEAQLEKSRLLSDRFSAERPKGSFSTLEIQRTEQGDSAMYLCASSLRPGAAKNIQYFGAGTRLSVL.

This clonotype has a count of ten or more. The chain uses TRBV7-9 and TRBJ2-7; D gene ambiguous. V dropped 6 bases and J dropped 1 base, with 10 bases sitting between them. CDR1 is SEHNR and CDR2 is FQNEAQ in the germline V gene (reference sequence). This CDR3 contains 13 residues. The CDR3 DNA follows: TGTGCCAGCAGTCAACCGGAATCCTACGAGCAGTACGTC. It yields the protein CASSQPESYEQYV.

This chain links TRBV19 with TRBJ2-3, with 12 bases that match TRBD2. Germline CDR1 reads LNHDA; CDR2 reads SQIVND (reference sequence). The CDR3 runs 16 residues. J lost 0 bases, V lost 7 bases, and 5 bases had no gene match. In nucleotides, the CDR3 is TGTGCCAGTACCCTTGGACTAGCGGGGAGCACAGATACGCAGTATTTT. This codes for CASTLGLAGSTDTQYF.

The chain joins TRBV27 to TRBJ2-3, with no clear D. The CDR3 consists of 15 residues. V was clipped by 6 bases and J by 0 bases, with 13 bases between them. In germline, CDR1 is MNHEY, CDR2 SMNVEV (reference sequence). Written as DNA, the CDR3 is TGTGCCAGCAGGTTCTACAGCAGTAGCACAGATACGCAGTATTTT. Amino acid sequence: CASRFYSSSTDTQYF.

In its sample, this clonotype was seen a few times. This chain's CDR3 is CASSLEQDRGYTF. CDR3 nucleotide sequence: TGCGCCAGCAGCTTGGAGCAGGATCGGGGCTACACCTTC. The V and J genes are TRBV5-1 and TRBJ1-2; D not resolved. This CDR3 is 13 amino acids long. The V gene's germline CDR1 is SGHRS and CDR2 YFSETQ. V gave up 0 bases and J gave up 8 bases, with 11 bases separating them.

V usage is TRBV14 and J usage is TRBJ2-3; the D is unclear. Germline V gene sequence: CDR1 SGHDN, CDR2 FVKESK. This CDR3 is built from 14 residues. V was trimmed by 8 bases and J by 0 bases, leaving 12 bases between them. The CDR3: CASRLRFSTDTQYF. In DNA form, the CDR3 reads TGTGCCAGCCGTCTTAGGTTTAGCACAGATACGCAGTATTTT.

The V call is TRBV7-2, the J call TRBJ2-3, with 10 bases aligning to TRBD2. Losses at the gene ends were 5 bases for V and 5 bases for J; bases not matched to a gene: 4. Germline-derived CDR1 and CDR2 are SGHTA and FQGNSA. The CDR3 contains 14 residues. CDR3 nucleotide sequence: TGTGCCAGCAGCGAGCGGGGGGGCCAAGATACGCAGTATTTT. Translating gives CASSERGGQDTQYF.

This clonotype has more than one count but fewer than ten. V is TRBV6-5 and J is TRBJ1-4; no reliable D call. CDR3 size: 13 residues. Trimming took 0 bases from V and 11 from J, leaving 10 bases between them. Looked up from germline, CDR1 is MNHEY and CDR2 is SVGAGI. Here the CDR3 DNA reads TGTGCCAGCAGTTACTCGAAAGGGTTCAAACTGTTTTTT. Its protein product is CASSYSKGFKLFF.

V gene TRBV6-2 or TRBV6-3 combines with J gene TRBJ2-7; D tentatively fits TRBD1 or TRBD2 (5 bases each). Trimming took off 4 bases at V and 3 bases at J, with 13 bases between the two ends. The CDR3 contains 14 residues. Germline-derived CDR1 and CDR2 are MNHEY and SVGEGT. The CDR3 loop is CASSWTHGGYEQYV. The CDR3 region has the DNA TGTGCCAGCAGTTGGACACACGGAGGCTACGAGCAGTACGTC.

This clonotype was recorded a few times. This rearrangement joins TRBV10-3 to TRBJ2-1, with 7 bases identical to TRBD2. Trimming removed 10 bases from V and 4 bases from J; junction bases left unmatched: 10. Germline loops: CDR1 ENHRY, CDR2 SYGVKD. The CDR3 is made up of 14 amino acids. The CDR3 is CATQVGGGYNEQFF. The CDR3 DNA reads as TGTGCCACCCAGGTTGGCGGGGGATACAATGAGCAGTTCTTC.

In its sample, this clonotype was seen a few times. The gene calls are TRBV4-2 and TRBJ1-2; D is perhaps TRBD1 (6 bases). CDR1 LGHNA and CDR2 YNFKEQ come from the germline V gene. Trimming removed 1 base from V and 1 base from J, with 7 bases in between. The CDR3 contains 14 residues. CDR3 DNA sequence: TGTGCCAGCAGCCAAGTAGGGGGTAACTATGGCTACACCTTC. This translates into CASSQVGGNYGYTF.

This clonotype was picked up a small number of times. The chain combines TRBV20-1 with TRBJ2-1; 9 nucleotides align to TRBD1. Trimming cost V 3 bases and J 9 bases; bases outside gene matches: 15. The V gene's germline CDR1 is DFQATT and CDR2 SNEGSKA (reference sequence). This CDR3 is built from 16 residues. In DNA, the CDR3 is TGCAGTGCTAGCTCCCCGAGGGACAGGGAGTCTAGTGAGCAGTTCTTC. Encoded protein: CSASSPRDRESSEQFF.

This clonotype has just a few counts. This chain joins TRBV5-1 and TRBJ1-1, with 8 positions matching TRBD1. This CDR3 spans 13 amino acids. Germline-derived CDR1 and CDR2 are SGHRS and YFSETQ. V shed 4 bases, J shed 7 bases, and the junction held 6 bases outside the gene matches. The CDR3 bases are TGCGCCAGCAGCGCGGGGACAGGCGGTGAAGCTTTCTTT. Translation gives CASSAGTGGEAFF.

The V and J genes are TRBV7-2 and TRBJ2-5, with a possible D match to TRBD2 (7 bases). Trimming shortened V by 0 bases and J by 5 bases, and 13 bases separated the two germline ends. The CDR3 is made up of 15 amino acids. Germline V gene lookup returns CDR1 SGHTA and CDR2 FQGNSA. The CDR3 region is CASSLAVGRGETQYF. The DNA for the CDR3 is TGTGCCAGCAGCTTAGCGGTGGGGAGGGGGGAGACCCAGTACTTC.

V is TRBV4-1 and J is TRBJ2-7; TRBD2 is a possible D gene (7 bases). Germline assignment: CDR1 MGHRA and CDR2 YSYEKL. V was shortened by 4 bases and J by 3 bases, with 16 bases between the two germline ends. CDR3 size: 15 residues. The CDR3, as DNA: TGCGCCAGCAGCCCTCCCTTGCGGGGGCTCTACGAGCAGTACTTC. Amino acids: CASSPPLRGLYEQYF.

This clonotype has a handful of counts. CDR3 DNA sequence: TGTGCCAGCAGCTTGAATAGGAGGGATACGCAGTATTTT. Its protein is CASSLNRRDTQYF. The V and J genes are TRBV5-6 and TRBJ2-3; a possible D gene is TRBD2 (5 bases). The germline V gene has CDR1 SGHDT and CDR2 YYEEEE. This CDR3 is 13 amino acids long. V shed 1 base and J shed 6 bases, with 9 bases lying between them. The entire variable domain, with the rest obtained from reference TRBV5-6 and TRBJ2-3, is as follows: DAGVTQSPTHLIKTRGQQVTLRCSPKSGHDTVSWYQQALGQGPQFIFQYYEEEERQRGNFPDRFSGHQFPNYSSELNVNALLLGDSALYLCASSLNRRDTQYFGPGTRLTVL.

In this sample, this clonotype turned up a few times. CDR3 sequence reads: CASSLRSFFYEQYV. The CDR3 DNA reads TGCGCCAGCAGCTTGCGGTCTTTCTTCTACGAGCAGTACGTC. The rearrangement uses TRBV5-1 and TRBJ2-7, with D uncertain. Germline lookup yields CDR1 SGHRS and CDR2 YFSETQ. This CDR3 region has 14 residues. V was trimmed by 1 base and J by 3 bases, leaving 11 bases between them.

This clonotype was seen more than once but under ten times. The chain combines TRBV4-1 with TRBJ2-2; D is undetermined. The CDR3 has 14 amino acids. Trimming took off 1 base at V and 0 bases at J, with 3 bases between the two ends. Per the germline V gene, CDR1 is MGHRA and CDR2 is YSYEKL. The DNA of the CDR3 is TGCGCCAGCAGCCAAGCAACGAACACCGGGGAGCTGTTTTTT. Encoded protein: CASSQATNTGELFF.

The chain carries TRBV20-1 and TRBJ2-6, with D hard to call. V was trimmed by 3 bases and J by 2 bases, leaving 5 bases between them. The CDR3 has 13 amino acids. Germline V gene lookup returns CDR1 DFQATT and CDR2 SNEGSKA (reference sequence). Here the CDR3 DNA reads TGCAGTGCTAGGTGGGCTGGGGCCAACGTCCTGACTTTC. Amino acids: CSARWAGANVLTF.

This clonotype was observed once. The chain combines TRBV4-3 with TRBJ2-1; TRBD1 matches 7 bases. The CDR3 is 13 amino acids. V lost 1 base to trimming and J lost 16 bases; unmatched junction nucleotides: 10. From germline, CDR1 is LGHNA and CDR2 YSLEER. The CDR3 coding sequence is TGCGCCAGCAGCCAAGCTGGCCGGGACAGCGCCTTCTTC. As protein: CASSQAGRDSAFF.

This clonotype has just one count. The rearrangement uses TRBV29-1 and TRBJ2-1, with D unresolved. Trimming cost V 5 bases and J 9 bases, with 17 bases left between them. This CDR3 has 13 residues. Germline V lookup: CDR1 SQVTM, CDR2 ANQGSEA. The CDR3 sequence: CSVTLLLATEQFF. The CDR3 bases are TGCAGCGTTACGCTCCTCCTTGCGACTGAGCAGTTCTTC.